The 28 T cell receptor beta chains reported below all come from one sample, sequenced in a study of regulatory T cells in long-lasting Graves disease. Arm-PCR with iRepertoire HTBI primers amplified the CDR3 regions for these TCR beta libraries. TCRdb re-derived calls from the multiplex PCR reads in MiXCR, one entry per CDR3 protein. The sample lists approximately 290,000 distinct CDR3 sequences; around 23% were seen once. The sample's time point: persistent/refractory GD, antithyroid drugs over 5 years with positive TRAb. PBMCs provided the RNA from which the TCR library was made. The input for sequencing was peripheral blood mononuclear cells (PBMCs), taken when the disease was refractory, from a patient treated with antithyroid drugs. Receptors originate from a female donor with Graves disease.

V is TRBV19 and J is TRBJ1-1; no definite D call. V was pared by 5 bases and J by 0 bases, with 7 bases between. CDR3 length: 13 residues. Germline values: CDR1 LNHDA, CDR2 SQIVND (reference sequence). The CDR3: CASSGSLNTEAFF. The CDR3 DNA sequence: TGTGCCAGTAGTGGGAGCCTGAACACTGAAGCTTTCTTT.

In the case of this clonotype: This may come from a read error, since a much larger clone is one base off. The chain recombines TRBV28 with TRBJ2-5, with TRBD1 matching 7 bases. The V and J ends lost 5 bases and 1 base, in that order; junction bases with no gene match: 7. The CDR3 length is 15 residues. Germline values: CDR1 MDHEN, CDR2 SYDVKM. The CDR3 reads CASSPQTGPQETQYF. CDR3 nucleotides: TGTGCCAGCAGTCCCCAGACAGGGCCCCAAGAGACCCAGTACTTC.

This clonotype was seen more than once but under ten times. The chain uses TRBV19 and TRBJ1-5; the D is unclear. V was cut by 7 bases and J by 2 bases, with 15 bases left in between. CDR3 length: 15 residues. Germline V gene lookup returns CDR1 LNHDA and CDR2 SQIVND (reference sequence). CDR3 residues: CASNPTDRGNQPQHF. The CDR3 DNA is TGTGCCAGTAACCCCACAGACCGGGGCAATCAGCCCCAGCATTTT.

This clonotype showed up many times. This rearrangement joins TRBV28 to TRBJ1-5; D unresolved. Deletions cut 1 base from V and 7 bases from J, with 11 bases between. The CDR3 has 14 amino acids. Germline CDR1 and CDR2: MDHEN and SYDVKM. CDR3 protein: CASSLSGSEQPQHF. CDR3 coding DNA: TGTGCCAGCAGTTTATCGGGGAGTGAACAGCCCCAGCATTTT.

The sample holds a few counts of this clonotype. The J gene is TRBJ1-5, the V gene TRBV9; TRBD1 is a possible D gene (5 bases). The V and J ends lost 0 bases and 0 bases respectively, with 16 bases between them. From germline, CDR1 is SGDLS and CDR2 YYNGEE. CDR3 length: 18 amino acids. The CDR3 DNA is TGTGCCAGCAGCGTAGCCCGGAGGGGTTATGATAGCAATCAGCCCCAGCATTTT. This codes for CASSVARRGYDSNQPQHF.

The rearrangement links TRBV7-8 to TRBJ2-7, with D possibly TRBD1 on 6 matching bases. CDR3 length: 16 residues. Germline assignment: CDR1 SGHVS and CDR2 FQNEAQ. Trimming took 3 bases from V and 1 from J, leaving 16 bases between them. The CDR3 nucleotides read TGTGCCAGCAGCTTCCAGACAGGAAGGACGTCCTACGAGCAGTACTTC. It is translated as CASSFQTGRTSYEQYF.

This clonotype was found many times. The chain links TRBV28 to TRBJ2-3; 7 bases fit TRBD1. Trimming took 3 bases from V and 4 from J; bases not matched to a gene: 25. From germline, CDR1 is MDHEN and CDR2 SYDVKM. The CDR3 length is 21 residues. The CDR3 is CASSFLNDASSEQGRPDTQYF. The DNA of the CDR3 is TGTGCCAGCAGTTTCCTGAACGACGCCTCCTCAGAACAGGGGCGCCCAGATACGCAGTATTTT.

The chain couples TRBV7-3 to TRBJ2-3; D is perhaps TRBD1 or TRBD2 (5 bases each). This CDR3 comprises 15 residues. Germline lookup yields CDR1 SGHTA and CDR2 FQGTGA. The ends were cut back, 5 bases at V and 4 bases at J, with 16 bases in the middle. The CDR3 nucleotides are TGTGCCAGCAGCCTTGGGACGACCTCCGCAGATACGCAGTATTTT. It yields the protein CASSLGTTSADTQYF.

This clonotype was found many times. V gene TRBV27 combines with J gene TRBJ1-5; D perhaps matches TRBD1 (5 bases). The V end lost 8 bases, the J end lost 7 bases, and 12 bases lay between the germline ends. CDR1 and CDR2 from the germline V gene are MNHEY and SMNVEV (reference sequence). This CDR3 has 12 residues. The CDR3 is CASAGFRQPQHF. Written as DNA, the CDR3 is TGTGCCAGCGCAGGGTTTAGACAGCCCCAGCATTTT.

This clonotype has a handful of counts. The rearrangement uses TRBV27 and TRBJ1-6, with TRBD1 identical over 7 bases. The CDR3 is 14 residues long. From germline, CDR1 is MNHEY and CDR2 SMNVEV (reference sequence). After removal of 6 bases from V and 7 bases from J, the junction contained 6 bases not matched to a gene. DNA of the CDR3: TGTGCCAGCAGCCGAAGGGACAGAAATTCACCCCTCCACTTT. This encodes CASSRRDRNSPLHF.

The chain uses TRBV19 and TRBJ1-1, with 7 bases fitting TRBD1. The V gene end was trimmed by 10 bases and the J gene end by 4 bases; junction bases not matched to a gene: 18. Per germline, CDR1 LNHDA and CDR2 SQIVND (reference sequence). The CDR3 totals 16 residues. CDR3 in DNA: TGTGCCAAACAATTACGACAGGGAGAAGAGGTCACTGAAGCTTTCTTT. Protein sequence: CAKQLRQGEEVTEAFF.

The chain carries TRBV10-3 and TRBJ1-2; no clear D gene. Germline lookup yields CDR1 ENHRY and CDR2 SYGVKD. V dropped 2 bases and J dropped 0 bases, with 10 bases sitting between them. The CDR3 totals 15 residues. CDR3 region: CAISEATYANYGYTF. CDR3 DNA: TGTGCCATCAGTGAGGCGACGTATGCTAACTATGGCTACACCTTC.

In nucleotides, the CDR3 is TGTGCCAGCGCCGTACTAGCGTCGACCTACGAGCAGTACTTC. Protein sequence: CASAVLASTYEQYF. The chain links TRBV6-2 or TRBV6-3 to TRBJ2-7; 7 bases match TRBD2. CDR3 length: 14 amino acids. V lost 8 bases, J lost 2 bases, and 9 bases stayed unmatched. Germline V gene lookup returns CDR1 MNHEY and CDR2 SVGEGT.

This clonotype has at least ten counts. V and J are TRBV30 and TRBJ2-7; D call uncertain. V lost 2 bases, J lost 2 bases, and 4 bases lay in between. Germline assignment: CDR1 GTSNPN and CDR2 SVGIG (reference sequence). The CDR3 sequence is 11 residues long. CDR3 sequence reads: CAWSLTYEQYF. The CDR3 DNA is TGTGCCTGGAGTCTCACCTACGAGCAGTACTTC.

This sequence joins TRBV9 and TRBJ2-3, with D unresolved. Between the trimmed V and J ends, which lost 2 bases and 10 bases, there was a span of 14 bases. The CDR3 runs 13 residues. Germline V gene sequence: CDR1 SGDLS, CDR2 YYNGEE. The chain's CDR3 is CASSVEPGPSQYF. The CDR3, as DNA: TGTGCCAGCAGCGTTGAGCCCGGACCGTCGCAGTATTTT.

This sequence joins TRBV29-1 and TRBJ1-1; no firm D call. V was shortened by 3 bases and J by 6 bases, with 8 bases between the two germline ends. Germline CDR1 SQVTM, CDR2 ANQGSEA. The CDR3 has 11 amino acids. The CDR3 sequence is CSVESGPEAFF. CDR3 in DNA: TGCAGCGTTGAGAGTGGACCTGAAGCTTTCTTT.

This clonotype showed up many times. V is TRBV28 and J is TRBJ1-1, with TRBD1 matching 7 bases. There are 13 residues in the CDR3. CDR1 is MDHEN, CDR2 SYDVKM, per germline. Trimming removed 5 bases from V and 6 bases from J; junction bases left unmatched: 6. CDR3 DNA: TGTGCCAGCAGTCCCAGGGGGGAGGCTGAAGCTTTCTTT. Its translation: CASSPRGEAEAFF.

This sequence joins TRBV7-9 and TRBJ2-7; D unclear. Trimming removed 4 bases from V and 2 bases from J, with 15 bases in between. The CDR3 totals 15 residues. From germline, CDR1 is SEHNR and CDR2 FQNEAQ (reference sequence). The CDR3: CASSSGPPQAYEQYF. The CDR3 DNA sequence: TGTGCCAGCAGCTCCGGACCCCCTCAGGCCTACGAGCAGTACTTC.

This clonotype showed up many times. V gene TRBV28 combines with J gene TRBJ1-5, with D perhaps TRBD1 (5 bases). The CDR3 length is 16 residues. The germline gives CDR1 MDHEN, CDR2 SYDVKM. The CDR3 nucleotides read TGTGCGACCACGTTCCTCGCAGGGCGGGAGGATCAGCCCCAGCATTTT. Its protein product is CATTFLAGREDQPQHF.

This clonotype was seen many times. The chain is built from TRBV20-1 and TRBJ1-4; possibly TRBD1 for D (5 bases). The V end was cut by 1 base, the J end by 12 bases, with 9 bases between. This CDR3 has 11 residues. The V gene's germline CDR1 is DFQATT and CDR2 SNEGSKA (reference sequence). The CDR3, as DNA: TGCAGTGCTAGAGGGGACGAAGAACTGTTTTTT. Translating gives CSARGDEELFF.

This clonotype was picked up a small number of times. The chain couples TRBV7-2 to TRBJ1-1; TRBD1 might be the D (6 bases). V lost 5 bases to trimming and J lost 6 bases, with 16 bases between them. The CDR3 length is 14 residues. Germline V gives CDR1 SGHTA, CDR2 FQGNSA. CDR3 amino acids: CASSVNRAVPEAFF. In DNA, the CDR3 is TGTGCCAGCAGCGTTAACAGGGCTGTCCCTGAAGCTTTCTTT.

This clonotype was seen a handful of times. This sequence joins TRBV10-1 and TRBJ2-5; the D is unclear. CDR3 length equals 14 residues. V gave up 3 bases and J gave up 5 bases, with 13 bases separating them. Germline loops: CDR1 WNHNN, CDR2 SYGVQD (reference sequence). The CDR3 sequence is CASSEEGLGETQYF. The CDR3 bases are TGCGCCAGCAGTGAAGAAGGGCTAGGGGAGACCCAGTACTTC.

This clonotype was seen at least ten times. V gene TRBV6-1 combines with J gene TRBJ2-7, with 13 bases fitting TRBD2. The CDR3 sequence is 18 residues long. Unmatched junction bases numbered 15, after V lost 6 bases and J lost 4 bases. In germline, CDR1 is MNHNS, CDR2 SASEGT. CDR3 protein: CASRPTFGLAGDIYEQYF. For the CDR3, the DNA is TGTGCCAGCAGGCCAACCTTCGGACTAGCGGGAGATATTTACGAGCAGTACTTC.

As regards this clonotype: A read error may explain this, as a much larger clone is one base away. The gene calls are TRBV2 and TRBJ2-1; no reliable D call. Germline-derived CDR1 and CDR2 are SNHLY and FYNNEI. The CDR3 covers 12 residues. The V gene lost 7 bases and the J gene lost 2 bases, with 6 bases spanning the gap. The CDR3 nucleotides read TGTGCCAGCAAGCAGACCTACAATGAGCAGTTCTTC. This gives the protein CASKQTYNEQFF.

The chain's CDR3 is CSGLTVNYGYTF. In nucleotides, the CDR3 is TGCAGCGGATTGACGGTGAACTATGGCTACACCTTC. This rearrangement joins TRBV29-1 to TRBJ1-2; D is ambiguous. Per the germline V gene, CDR1 is SQVTM and CDR2 is ANQGSEA. The CDR3 sequence is 12 residues long. Trimming stripped 7 bases from V and 2 bases from J, with 11 bases between.

This clonotype came up many times. The V gene is TRBV28, the J gene TRBJ2-7; 9 positions agree with TRBD1. J lost 2 bases, V lost 5 bases, and 4 bases had no gene match. This CDR3 is 14 amino acids long. Germline loops: CDR1 MDHEN, CDR2 SYDVKM. In DNA form, the CDR3 reads TGTGCCAGCAGTCCTGACAGGGGGGCCTACGAGCAGTACTTC. Amino acids: CASSPDRGAYEQYF.

The genes are TRBV29-1 and TRBJ1-3; 7 nucleotides align to TRBD1. Germline V gene sequence: CDR1 SQVTM, CDR2 ANQGSEA. This CDR3 is built from 16 residues. J lost 1 base, V lost 4 bases, and 10 bases had no gene match. In DNA form, the CDR3 reads TGCAGCGTTGGTACCCGGCAGGGGGTATCTGGAAACACCATATATTTT. Residues: CSVGTRQGVSGNTIYF.

This clonotype has a handful of counts. The chain employs TRBV20-1 and TRBJ1-1; 8 bases are shared with TRBD1. Germline V gene sequence: CDR1 DFQATT, CDR2 SNEGSKA (reference sequence). The CDR3 loop spans 13 amino acids. V lost 5 bases to trimming and J lost 6 bases; unmatched junction nucleotides: 8. CDR3 DNA sequence: TGCAGTGCTGCACAGGGGGGGCTGGCTGAAGCTTTCTTT. Protein sequence: CSAAQGGLAEAFF.